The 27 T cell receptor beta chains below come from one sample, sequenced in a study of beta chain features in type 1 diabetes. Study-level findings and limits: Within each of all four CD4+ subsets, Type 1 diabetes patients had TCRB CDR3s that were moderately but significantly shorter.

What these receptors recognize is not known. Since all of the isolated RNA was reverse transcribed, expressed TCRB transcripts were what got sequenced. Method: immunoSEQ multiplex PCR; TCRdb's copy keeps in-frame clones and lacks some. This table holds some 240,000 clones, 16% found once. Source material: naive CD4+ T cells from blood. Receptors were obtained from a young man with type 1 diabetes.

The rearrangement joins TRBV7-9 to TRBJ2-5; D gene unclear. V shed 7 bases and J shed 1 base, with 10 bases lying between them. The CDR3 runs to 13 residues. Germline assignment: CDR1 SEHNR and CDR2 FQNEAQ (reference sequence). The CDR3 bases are TGTGCCAGCACCCCGGGCCCCCAAGAGACCCAGTACTTC. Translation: CASTPGPQETQYF.

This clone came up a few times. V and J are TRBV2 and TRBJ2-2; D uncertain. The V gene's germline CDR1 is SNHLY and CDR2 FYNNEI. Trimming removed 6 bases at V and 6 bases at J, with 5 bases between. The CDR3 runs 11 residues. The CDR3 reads CASSVAGELFF. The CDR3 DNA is TGTGCCAGCAGCGTTGCCGGGGAGCTGTTTTTT. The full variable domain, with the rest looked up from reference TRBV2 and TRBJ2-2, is EPEVTQTPSHQVTQMGQEVILRCVPISNHLYFYWYRQILGQKVEFLVSFYNNEISEKSEIFDDQFSVERPDGSNFTLKIRSTKLEDSAMYFCASSVAGELFFGEGSRLTVL.

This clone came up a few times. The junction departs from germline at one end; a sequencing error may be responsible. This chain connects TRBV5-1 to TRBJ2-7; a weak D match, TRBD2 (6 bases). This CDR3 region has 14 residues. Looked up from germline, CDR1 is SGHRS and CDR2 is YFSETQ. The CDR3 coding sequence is TGCGCCAGCAACCTTGAGAGGGACTCCCACGAGCAGTACTTC. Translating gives CASNLERDSHEQYF.

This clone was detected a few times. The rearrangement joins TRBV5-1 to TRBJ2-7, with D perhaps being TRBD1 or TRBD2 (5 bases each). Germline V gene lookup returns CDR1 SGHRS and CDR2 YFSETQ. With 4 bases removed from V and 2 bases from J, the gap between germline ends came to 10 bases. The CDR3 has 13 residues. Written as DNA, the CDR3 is TGCGCCAGCAGCGCAGGGACGGCCTACGAGCAGTACTTC. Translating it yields CASSAGTAYEQYF.

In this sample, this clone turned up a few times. The CDR3 region is CAWSLGQNTDTQYF. In nucleotides, the CDR3 is TGTGCCTGGAGTCTCGGGCAGAACACAGATACGCAGTATTTT. V and J are TRBV30 and TRBJ2-3; D is ambiguous. V lost 2 bases to trimming and J lost 2 bases, with 11 bases between them. The CDR3 covers 14 residues. Germline values: CDR1 GTSNPN, CDR2 SVGIG (reference sequence).

Here the CDR3 DNA reads TGTGCCAGCAGCCCGAACGGAAGGGGCGGAGAGACCCAGTACTTC. It yields the protein CASSPNGRGGETQYF. The V gene is TRBV5-4, the J gene TRBJ2-5; TRBD1 might be the D (5 bases). Trimming removed 4 bases at V and 4 bases at J, with 17 bases between. Looked up from germline, CDR1 is SGHNT and CDR2 is YYREEE (reference sequence). The CDR3 consists of 15 residues.

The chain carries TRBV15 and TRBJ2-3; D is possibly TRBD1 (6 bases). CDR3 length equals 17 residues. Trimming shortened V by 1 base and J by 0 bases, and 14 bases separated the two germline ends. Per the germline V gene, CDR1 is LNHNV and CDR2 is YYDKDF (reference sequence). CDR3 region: CATSRGRGTLSTDTQYF. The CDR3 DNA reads TGTGCCACCAGCAGAGGACGAGGGACACTGAGCACAGATACGCAGTATTTT.

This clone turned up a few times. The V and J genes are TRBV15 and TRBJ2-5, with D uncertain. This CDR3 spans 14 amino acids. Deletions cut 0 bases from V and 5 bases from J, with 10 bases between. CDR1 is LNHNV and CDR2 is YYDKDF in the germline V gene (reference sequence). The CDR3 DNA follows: TGTGCCACCAGCAGAGATATCATTGGGGAGACCCAGTACTTC. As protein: CATSRDIIGETQYF.

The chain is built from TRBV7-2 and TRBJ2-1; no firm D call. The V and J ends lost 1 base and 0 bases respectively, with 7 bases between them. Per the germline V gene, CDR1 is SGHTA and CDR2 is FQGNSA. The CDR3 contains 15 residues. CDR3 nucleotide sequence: TGTGCCAGCAGCTTAGACGTCTACTCCTACAATGAGCAGTTCTTC. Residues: CASSLDVYSYNEQFF.

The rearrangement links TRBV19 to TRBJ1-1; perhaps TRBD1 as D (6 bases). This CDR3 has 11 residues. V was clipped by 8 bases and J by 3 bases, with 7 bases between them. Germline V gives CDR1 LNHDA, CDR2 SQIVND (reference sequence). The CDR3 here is CASHRDTEAFF. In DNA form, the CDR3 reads TGTGCCAGTCACAGGGACACTGAAGCTTTCTTT.

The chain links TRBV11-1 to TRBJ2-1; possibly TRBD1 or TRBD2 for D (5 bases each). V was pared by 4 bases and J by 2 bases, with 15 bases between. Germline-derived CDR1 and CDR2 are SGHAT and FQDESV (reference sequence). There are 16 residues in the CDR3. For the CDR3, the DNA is TGTGCCAGCAGCTACTCCCGGGACCCCGCCTACAATGAGCAGTTCTTC. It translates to CASSYSRDPAYNEQFF.

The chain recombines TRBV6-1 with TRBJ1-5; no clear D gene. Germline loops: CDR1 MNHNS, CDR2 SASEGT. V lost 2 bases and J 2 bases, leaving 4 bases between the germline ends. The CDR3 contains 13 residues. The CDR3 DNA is TGTGCCAGCAGTGAAACGGGCAATCAGCCCCAGCATTTT. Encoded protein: CASSETGNQPQHF.

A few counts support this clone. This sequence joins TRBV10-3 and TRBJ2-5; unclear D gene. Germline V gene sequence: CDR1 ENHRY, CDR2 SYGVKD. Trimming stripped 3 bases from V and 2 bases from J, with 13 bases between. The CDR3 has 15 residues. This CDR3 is CAISDRVSLQETQYF. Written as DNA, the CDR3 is TGTGCCATCAGTGATAGGGTCAGCCTACAAGAGACCCAGTACTTC.

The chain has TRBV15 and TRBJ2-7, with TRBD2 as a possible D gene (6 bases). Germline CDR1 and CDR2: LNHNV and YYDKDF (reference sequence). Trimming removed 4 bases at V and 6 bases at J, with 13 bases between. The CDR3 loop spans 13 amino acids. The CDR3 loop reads CATSTTTSGEQYF. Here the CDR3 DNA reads TGTGCCACCAGCACAACGACTAGTGGCGAGCAGTACTTC. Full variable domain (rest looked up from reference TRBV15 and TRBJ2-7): DAMVIQNPRYQVTQFGKPVTLSCSQTLNHNVMYWYQQKSSQAPKLLFHYYDKDFNNEADTPDNFQSRRPNTSFCFLDIRSPGLGDTAMYLCATSTTTSGEQYFGPGTRLTVT.

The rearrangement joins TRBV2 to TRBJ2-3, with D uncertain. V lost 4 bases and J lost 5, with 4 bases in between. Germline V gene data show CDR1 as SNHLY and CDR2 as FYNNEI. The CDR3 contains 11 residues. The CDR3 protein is CASSGEDTQYF. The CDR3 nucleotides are TGTGCCAGCAGTGGTGAAGATACGCAGTATTTT.

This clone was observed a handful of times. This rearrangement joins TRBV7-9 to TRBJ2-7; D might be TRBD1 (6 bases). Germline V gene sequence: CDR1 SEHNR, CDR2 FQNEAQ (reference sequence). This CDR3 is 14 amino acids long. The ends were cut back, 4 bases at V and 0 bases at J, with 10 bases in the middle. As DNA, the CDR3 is TGTGCCAGCAGCTCTCAACAGGGCTCCTACGAGCAGTACTTC. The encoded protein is CASSSQQGSYEQYF.

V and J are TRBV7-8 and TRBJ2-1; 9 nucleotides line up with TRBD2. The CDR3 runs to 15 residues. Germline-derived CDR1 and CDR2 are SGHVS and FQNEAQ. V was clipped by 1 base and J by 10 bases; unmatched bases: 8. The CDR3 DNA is TGTGCCAGCAGCTTAGAAGGCGGGAGGGATAGAGAGCAGTTCTTC. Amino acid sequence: CASSLEGGRDREQFF.

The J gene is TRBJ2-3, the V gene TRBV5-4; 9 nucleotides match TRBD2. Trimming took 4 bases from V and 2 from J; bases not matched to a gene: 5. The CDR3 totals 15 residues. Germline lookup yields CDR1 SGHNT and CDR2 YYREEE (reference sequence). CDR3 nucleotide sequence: TGTGCCAGCAGCCCGACTAGCGGATCCACAGATACGCAGTATTTT. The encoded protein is CASSPTSGSTDTQYF.

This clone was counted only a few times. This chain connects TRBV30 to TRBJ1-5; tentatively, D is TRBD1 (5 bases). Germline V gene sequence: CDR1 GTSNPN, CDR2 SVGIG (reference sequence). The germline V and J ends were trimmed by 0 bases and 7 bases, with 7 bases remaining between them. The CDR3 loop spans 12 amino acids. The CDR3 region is CAWSVKGQPQHF. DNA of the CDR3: TGTGCCTGGAGTGTAAAGGGGCAGCCCCAGCATTTT.

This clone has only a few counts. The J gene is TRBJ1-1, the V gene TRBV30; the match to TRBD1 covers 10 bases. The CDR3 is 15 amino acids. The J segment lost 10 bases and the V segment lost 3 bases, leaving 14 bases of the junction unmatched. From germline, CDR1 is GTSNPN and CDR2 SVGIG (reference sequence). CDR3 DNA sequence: TGTGCCTGGAGGTTTACCGGGACAGGGGTTTCGGGAGCTTTCTTT. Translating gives CAWRFTGTGVSGAFF.

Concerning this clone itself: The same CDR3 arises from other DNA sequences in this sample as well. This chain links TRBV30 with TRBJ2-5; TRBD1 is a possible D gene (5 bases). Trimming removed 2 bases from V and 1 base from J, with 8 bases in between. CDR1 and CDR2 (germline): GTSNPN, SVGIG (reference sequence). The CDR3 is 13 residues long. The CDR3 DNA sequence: TGTGCCTGGAGTAGACAGATCCAAGAGACCCAGTACTTC. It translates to CAWSRQIQETQYF.

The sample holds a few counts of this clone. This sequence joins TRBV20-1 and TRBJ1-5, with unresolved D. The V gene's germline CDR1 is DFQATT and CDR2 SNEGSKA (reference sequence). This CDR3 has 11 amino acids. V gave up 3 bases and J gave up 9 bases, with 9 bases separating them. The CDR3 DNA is TGCAGTGCTAGTACCCATGGGCCCCAGCATTTT. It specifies CSASTHGPQHF.

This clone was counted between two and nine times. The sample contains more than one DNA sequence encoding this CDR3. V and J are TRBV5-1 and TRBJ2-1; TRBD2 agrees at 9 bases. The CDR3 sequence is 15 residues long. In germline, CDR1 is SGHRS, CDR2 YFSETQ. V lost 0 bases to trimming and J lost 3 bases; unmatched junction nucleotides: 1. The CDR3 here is CASSLGLADYNEQFF. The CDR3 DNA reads TGCGCCAGCAGCTTGGGACTAGCGGACTACAATGAGCAGTTCTTC.

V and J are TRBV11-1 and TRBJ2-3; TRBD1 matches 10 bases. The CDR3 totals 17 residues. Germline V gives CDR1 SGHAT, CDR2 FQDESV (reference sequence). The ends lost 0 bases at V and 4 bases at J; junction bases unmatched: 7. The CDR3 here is CASSLALDRGSADTQYF. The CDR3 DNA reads TGTGCCAGCAGCTTAGCGCTGGACAGGGGGTCAGCAGATACGCAGTATTTT.

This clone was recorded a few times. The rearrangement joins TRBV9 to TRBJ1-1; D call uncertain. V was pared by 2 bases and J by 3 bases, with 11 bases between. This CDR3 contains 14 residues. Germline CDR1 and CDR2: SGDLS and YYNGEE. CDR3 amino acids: CASSVRARDTEAFF. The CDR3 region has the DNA TGTGCCAGCAGCGTCCGGGCCCGAGACACTGAAGCTTTCTTT.

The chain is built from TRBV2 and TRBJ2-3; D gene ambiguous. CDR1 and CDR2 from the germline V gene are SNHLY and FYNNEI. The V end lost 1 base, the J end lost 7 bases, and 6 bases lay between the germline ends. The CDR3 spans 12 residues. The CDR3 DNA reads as TGTGCCAGCAGTGAAGTCTTCCATACGCAGTATTTT. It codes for CASSEVFHTQYF.

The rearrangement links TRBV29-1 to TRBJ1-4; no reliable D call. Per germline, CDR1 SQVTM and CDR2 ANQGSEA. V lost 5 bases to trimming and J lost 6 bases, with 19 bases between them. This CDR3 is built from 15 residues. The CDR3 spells CSVRPEGRGYEKLFF. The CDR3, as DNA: TGCAGCGTTCGCCCGGAGGGCCGCGGGTATGAAAAACTGTTTTTT.